This section outlines one T cell receptor (beta chain) sequence together with its context. Its matching antigen is unknown. The CDR3 sequence is 13 residues long. The V gene's germline CDR1 is SSHAT and CDR2 FNYEAQ (reference sequence). Primers: 60 Vbeta forward and 13 Jbeta reverse. Here immunoSEQ multiplex PCR was the method, and the copy in TCRdb shows in-frame clones only, minus some. The table has roughly 83,000 clones, roughly 77% seen once. Sampled while nominally healthy, donors likely had unrecorded immune exposures. The data originate from a study of cytomegalovirus exposure and HLA in healthy donors. Study results and limitations: Roughly uniform sequencing depth across donors was assumed, possibly incorrectly.

This receptor was taken from a man aged 55 to 70 in good health and CMV-seronegative. The rearrangement links TRBV7-7 to TRBJ2-7; 9 nucleotides match TRBD1. Specimen: PBMCs. The CDR3 region is CASARTGGDEQYF. CDR3 DNA sequence: TGTGCTAGCGCGCGTACAGGGGGCGACGAGCAGTACTTC.